The 18 T cell receptor beta chains below all came from one sample that was sequenced in a study of T cells of healthy individuals. TCRdb re-analysed the 5' RACE reads in MiXCR, keeping a single row per CDR3 protein. This table has 60,000 to 80,000 distinct CDR3 sequences, around 16% appearing once. Every receptor here comes from a human donor in good health.

This clonotype came up a few times. The V and J genes are TRBV28 and TRBJ2-1, with 8 bases that match TRBD2. The V segment lost 4 bases and the J segment 1 base; nucleotides outside the gene matches: 6. The CDR3 has 16 residues. Germline V gene sequence: CDR1 MDHEN, CDR2 SYDVKM. CDR3 loop: CASSSPIAGSYNEQFF. The DNA of the CDR3 is TGTGCCAGCAGTTCTCCCATAGCGGGGTCCTACAATGAGCAGTTCTTC.

The J gene is TRBJ2-2, the V gene TRBV6-6, with D unresolved. Trimming took 1 base from V and 6 from J, leaving 9 bases between them. The germline gives CDR1 MNHNY, CDR2 SVGAGI (reference sequence). The CDR3 totals 14 residues. The CDR3 DNA follows: TGTGCCAGCAGTTACTGGGGTGAGGCCGGGGAGCTGTTTTTT. Translated: CASSYWGEAGELFF.

This clonotype was counted a few times. The chain joins TRBV5-1 to TRBJ2-1, with 7 bases lining up with TRBD1. CDR1 and CDR2 from the germline V gene are SGHRS and YFSETQ. V shed 0 bases and J 8 bases; nucleotides not matched to a gene: 8. CDR3 length: 15 residues. CDR3 sequence: CASSLVGQVLDEQFF. The CDR3 DNA is TGCGCCAGCAGCTTGGTAGGACAGGTTTTGGATGAGCAGTTCTTC.

This chain links TRBV6-2 or TRBV6-3 with TRBJ2-4; 10 bases fit TRBD2. The CDR3 covers 21 residues. Germline V gene data show CDR1 as MNHEY and CDR2 as SVGEGT. V was pared by 0 bases and J by 0 bases, with 14 bases of the junction left unmatched. Here the CDR3 reads CASSYSRRASGSILAKNIQYF. Written as DNA, the CDR3 is TGTGCCAGCAGTTACTCGAGACGGGCTAGCGGGAGTATACTAGCCAAAAACATTCAGTACTTC.

There are many counts of this clonotype. The chain is built from TRBV6-6 and TRBJ2-7, with D uncertain. V dropped 2 bases and J dropped 4 bases, with 12 bases sitting between them. The CDR3 runs to 14 residues. Looked up from germline, CDR1 is MNHNY and CDR2 is SVGAGI (reference sequence). DNA for the CDR3: TGTGCCAGCAGTTACGAGACATCCCGTTACGAGCAGTACTTC. Translating it yields CASSYETSRYEQYF.

Details on this clonotype: Given a much more abundant clone one base away, this may be a read error. The chain recombines TRBV2 with TRBJ1-2, with a possible D match to TRBD1 (5 bases). This CDR3 spans 13 amino acids. In germline, CDR1 is SNHLY, CDR2 FYNNEI. CDR3: CASNRRGDYGYPF. Written as DNA, the CDR3 is TGTGCCAGCAACCGACGGGGGGACTATGGCTACCCCTTC.

The table lists this clonotype with a few counts. The chain carries TRBV3-1 and TRBJ2-7, with D possibly being TRBD1 or TRBD2 (5 bases each). V was cut by 0 bases and J by 7 bases, with 10 bases left in between. The CDR3 spans 13 residues. Germline V gives CDR1 LGHDT, CDR2 YNNKEL (reference sequence). CDR3 coding DNA: TGTGCCAGCAGCCAAGAGGGGACGAGGGAGCAGTACTTC. Encoded protein: CASSQEGTREQYF.

This clonotype was seen ten or more times. This sequence joins TRBV2 and TRBJ2-2; TRBD1 aligns across 9 bases. The CDR3 length is 15 residues. CDR1 is SNHLY, CDR2 FYNNEI, per germline. The junction had 5 bases not matched to a gene; V was cut back by 6 bases and J by 3 bases. CDR3 bases: TGTGCCAGCAGAGAGGGACAGGGTGACACCGGGGAGCTGTTTTTT. This encodes CASREGQGDTGELFF.

The chain combines TRBV2 with TRBJ1-4; D is unresolved. V was shortened by 0 bases and J by 6 bases, with 14 bases between the two germline ends. This CDR3 region has 16 residues. The V gene's germline CDR1 is SNHLY and CDR2 FYNNEI. DNA of the CDR3: TGTGCCAGCAGTGAAGCGCAGCCGGGAGGCTATGAAAAACTGTTTTTT. Protein sequence: CASSEAQPGGYEKLFF.

V and J are TRBV29-1 and TRBJ1-2, with 10 bases aligning to TRBD1. J was trimmed by 8 bases and V by 7 bases; bases with no gene match: 13. The CDR3 is made up of 14 amino acids. CDR1 is SQVTM and CDR2 is ANQGSEA in the germline V gene. The CDR3 sequence: CSGMDRGTQEGYTF. The CDR3 DNA reads TGCAGCGGAATGGACAGGGGGACCCAGGAGGGCTACACCTTC.

Only a few counts were recorded for this clonotype. J is TRBJ2-3 and V is TRBV4-1, with TRBD1 matching over 7 bases. V lost 0 bases and J lost 3; bases outside the gene matches: 0. CDR1 and CDR2 (germline): MGHRA, YSYEKL. This CDR3 has 14 amino acids. DNA of the CDR3: TGCGCCAGCAGCCAAGAACAGGGGACAGATACGCAGTATTTT. Its protein product is CASSQEQGTDTQYF.

The table lists this clonotype with many counts. The rearrangement uses TRBV7-2 and TRBJ1-3; no definite D call. The V gene lost 6 bases and the J gene lost 0 bases, with 12 bases spanning the gap. Germline CDR1 is SGHTA and CDR2 is FQGNSA. The CDR3 loop spans 15 amino acids. The CDR3 region has the DNA TGTGCCAGCAGTACGATGGGGAGCTCTGGAAACACCATATATTTT. Amino acid sequence: CASSTMGSSGNTIYF.

This clonotype was observed once. The rearrangement uses TRBV10-3 and TRBJ2-3; D unresolved. Per germline, CDR1 ENHRY and CDR2 SYGVKD. V gave up 2 bases and J gave up 4 bases, with 4 bases separating them. The CDR3 covers 12 residues. The chain's CDR3 is CAISELPDTQYF. The CDR3 DNA reads TGTGCCATCAGTGAGCTCCCAGATACGCAGTATTTT.

The sample holds many counts of this clonotype. The CDR3 bases are TGTGCCAGCAGTTCAACGGCCACAGGGCCCCCCTACGAGCAGTACTTC. Its protein is CASSSTATGPPYEQYF. The chain uses TRBV12-3 or TRBV12-4 and TRBJ2-7; D possibly corresponds to TRBD1 (6 bases). V lost 4 bases to trimming and J lost 2 bases, with 18 bases between them. The CDR3 contains 16 residues.

The chain carries TRBV20-1 and TRBJ2-6; TRBD1 is a possible D gene (6 bases). This CDR3 region has 16 residues. V was cut by 3 bases and J by 1 base, with 13 bases left in between. The germline V gene encodes CDR1 DFQATT and CDR2 SNEGSKA (reference sequence). The CDR3 region is CSASRDKGSGANVLTF. The CDR3 DNA reads as TGCAGTGCTAGCCGGGACAAGGGGTCTGGGGCCAACGTCCTGACTTTC.

The table lists this clonotype with many counts. This sequence joins TRBV25-1 and TRBJ2-1; the D is unclear. This CDR3 has 10 residues. Deletions cut 4 bases from V and 7 bases from J, with 2 bases between. Germline V lookup: CDR1 MGHDK, CDR2 SYGVNS. The CDR3, as DNA: TGTGCCAGCAGTGTGAATGAGCAGTTCTTC. Protein sequence: CASSVNEQFF. The full variable domain, completed using reference TRBV25-1 and TRBJ2-1, is EADIYQTPRYLVIGTGKKITLECSQTMGHDKMYWYQQDPGMELHLIHYSYGVNSTEKGDLSSESTVSRIRTEHFPLTLESARPSHTSQYLCASSVNEQFFGPGTRLTVL.

This clonotype was counted many times. The J gene is TRBJ1-1, the V gene TRBV5-1, with 7 bases fitting TRBD1. V lost 0 bases to trimming and J lost 1 base; unmatched junction nucleotides: 3. The CDR3 has 15 amino acids. CDR1 and CDR2 from the germline V gene are SGHRS and YFSETQ. CDR3: CASSLATGPNTEAFF. CDR3 sequence (DNA): TGCGCCAGCAGCTTGGCGACAGGGCCGAACACTGAAGCTTTCTTT.

This clonotype was observed a handful of times. The chain uses TRBV25-1 and TRBJ2-1; 7 positions agree with TRBD2. The CDR3 is 17 residues long. J lost 2 bases, V lost 0 bases, and 7 bases had no gene match. Germline values: CDR1 MGHDK, CDR2 SYGVNS. The CDR3 DNA reads as TGTGCCAGCAGTGAATATGGAAGCGGGGCGGCCTACAATGAGCAGTTCTTC. Translation gives CASSEYGSGAAYNEQFF. Full variable domain (rest looked up from reference TRBV25-1 and TRBJ2-1): EADIYQTPRYLVIGTGKKITLECSQTMGHDKMYWYQQDPGMELHLIHYSYGVNSTEKGDLSSESTVSRIRTEHFPLTLESARPSHTSQYLCASSEYGSGAAYNEQFFGPGTRLTVL.